Shown below are 6 T cell receptor beta chains from a single sample sequenced in a study of T-cell memory formation after mild COVID-19. MiXCR, run by TCRdb on the 5' RACE reads, gives a single entry per CDR3 protein. The table has 92,000 or so distinct CDR3 sequences, roughly 15% seen once. Sequencing was performed on PBMCs or a T cell subset sorted from them (not recorded which). The receptors come from a man younger than 30 who had mild COVID-19 (a few samples of this study predate the infection). Cell type and time point are not known.

The V call is TRBV4-1, the J call TRBJ2-1, with D perhaps matching TRBD2 (5 bases). Deletions cut 0 bases from V and 5 bases from J, with 8 bases between. CDR3 length: 14 amino acids. The germline V gene has CDR1 MGHRA and CDR2 YSYEKL. As DNA, the CDR3 is TGCGCCAGCAGCCAAGAGAGGGTCGACAATGAGCAGTTCTTC. Protein product: CASSQERVDNEQFF.

The V and J genes are TRBV3-1 and TRBJ2-5; TRBD2 matches 10 bases. Germline V gene sequence: CDR1 LGHDT, CDR2 YNNKEL (reference sequence). V gave up 0 bases and J gave up 5 bases; unmatched junction bases: 3. This CDR3 is 15 amino acids long. The CDR3 DNA sequence: TGTGCCAGCAGCCAAGATCTTAGCGGGGGGGAGACCCAGTACTTC. It encodes CASSQDLSGGETQYF.

This clonotype was counted at least ten times. One end of the junction fails to match germline, which may point to a read error. The rearrangement links TRBV23-1 to TRBJ2-4; no reliable D call. TRBV23-1 is noted as an ORF with a role that remains uncertain. This CDR3 region has 12 residues. CDR3 bases: TGCGCCAGCAGTCACGGCCGTGGCCTCGGTTTGTTC. Amino acid sequence: CASSHGRGLGLF.

The chain recombines TRBV18 with TRBJ1-1, with D hard to call. Trimming cost V 3 bases and J 0 bases, with 5 bases left between them. Germline V gene lookup returns CDR1 KGHSH and CDR2 LQKENI. The CDR3 runs to 13 residues. In DNA form, the CDR3 reads TGTGCCAGCTCACCCACAGTGAACACTGAAGCTTTCTTT. Its protein product is CASSPTVNTEAFF.

Many counts were recorded for this clonotype. The chain links TRBV7-3 to TRBJ2-1; perhaps TRBD1 as D (5 bases). Germline CDR1 reads SGHTA; CDR2 reads FQGTGA. With 5 bases removed from V and 0 bases from J, the gap between germline ends came to 8 bases. The CDR3 totals 14 residues. CDR3 sequence (DNA): TGTGCCAGCAGCCAGGGCGGCTCCTACAATGAGCAGTTCTTC. This sequence encodes CASSQGGSYNEQFF.

The rearrangement joins TRBV4-3 to TRBJ2-5, with a weak D call TRBD1 (6 bases). The V end lost 0 bases, the J end lost 7 bases, and 15 bases lay between the germline ends. Germline lookup yields CDR1 LGHNA and CDR2 YSLEER. This CDR3 is 15 amino acids long. The DNA of the CDR3 is TGCGCCAGCAGCCAAGACAGGGGCGGCGTAGGGACCCAGTACTTC. It yields the protein CASSQDRGGVGTQYF.